This TCR beta chain was identified in a study of Graves' ophthalmopathy and Graves' hyperthyroidism. Germline V gene lookup returns CDR1 MNHEY and CDR2 SVGAGI. The CDR3 sequence is 16 residues long. V was clipped by 6 bases and J by 6 bases; unmatched bases: 11. This clonotype was recorded at least ten times. The study amplified TCR beta CDR3 regions using RNA transcripts. HTBI-primed first-round RT-PCR preceded second-round multiplex PCR. TCRdb analysed the multiplex PCR reads with MiXCR anew, one entry per CDR3 protein. The data show 300,000 to 400,000 distinct CDR3 sequences, 17% seen once. The sequenced sample consisted of peripheral blood. V gene TRBV6-5 combines with J gene TRBJ2-3; TRBD2 aligns across 11 bases. This TCR derives from an adult man with Graves' ophthalmopathy. CDR3 protein: CASSFSTSGGADTQYF. In DNA, the CDR3 is TGTGCCAGCAGCTTCTCTACTAGCGGGGGTGCGGATACGCAGTATTTT.